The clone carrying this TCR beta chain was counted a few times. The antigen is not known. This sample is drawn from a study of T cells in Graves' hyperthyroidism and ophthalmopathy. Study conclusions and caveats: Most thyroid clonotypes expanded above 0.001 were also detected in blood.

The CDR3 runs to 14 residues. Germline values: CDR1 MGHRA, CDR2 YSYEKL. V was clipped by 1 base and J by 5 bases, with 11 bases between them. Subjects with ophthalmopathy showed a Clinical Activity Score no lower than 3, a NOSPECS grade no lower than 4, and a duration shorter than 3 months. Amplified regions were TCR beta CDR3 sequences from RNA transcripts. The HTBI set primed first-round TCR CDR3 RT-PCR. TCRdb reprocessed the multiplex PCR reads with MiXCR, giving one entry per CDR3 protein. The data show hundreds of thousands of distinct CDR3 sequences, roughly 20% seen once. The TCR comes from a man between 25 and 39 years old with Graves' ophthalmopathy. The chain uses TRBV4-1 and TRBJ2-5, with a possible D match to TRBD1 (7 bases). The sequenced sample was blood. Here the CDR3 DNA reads TGCGCCAGCAGCCAAGGCCCAGGGGGGGAGACCCAGTACTTC. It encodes CASSQGPGGETQYF.